This T cell receptor (beta chain) came from a study of blood T cell repertoires in COVID-19. Background on the study: Samples came from the United States, Italy and Spain, spanning acute and convalescent COVID-19.

CDR1 and CDR2 (germline): LGHDT, YNNKEL (reference sequence). V shed 4 bases and J shed 0 bases, with 13 bases lying between them. CDR3 size: 15 residues. Clones were sequenced by immunoSEQ multiplex PCR, and TCRdb holds only the in-frame ones, with some missing. The data hold some 180,000 clones, with nearly 80% observed a single time. Exposed participants came across a COVID-19 case within 2 weeks before study entry. Sequenced input: PBMCs or T cells enriched from blood (not recorded which). The origin of this receptor is a man aged 60 to 75 who had been exposed to COVID-19. The chain employs TRBV3-1 (or the pseudogene TRBV3-2) and TRBJ2-7; the D gene is possibly TRBD1 (6 bases). CDR3 bases: TGTGCCAGCAGCCGGTCCGGACAGCGCTCCTACGAGCAGTACTTC. As protein: CASSRSGQRSYEQYF.